This section outlines one T cell receptor beta chain sequence together with its context. This specimen comes from a study of blood T cell repertoires in COVID-19. Study-level background: There were acute and convalescent COVID-19 samples, and they came from the United States, Italy and Spain. From T cells, B-cell-depleted T cells, or PBMCs came the material, which was cDNA or gDNA.

Under the authors' procedure: Reference gene primers were amplified, and this amplification served to estimate nucleated cell counts. Produced via immunoSEQ multiplex PCR; TCRdb's table is partial and in-frame only. V, J and clone size are those of that table, while D and trimming were read from the DNA. The sample has about 25,000 clones; 85% to 90% are singletons. Deletions cut 7 bases from V and 2 bases from J, with 6 bases between. The CDR3 runs 12 residues. The germline V gene has CDR1 SGHVS and CDR2 FQNEAQ. The chain uses TRBV7-8 and TRBJ1-3; D is ambiguous. The source is a man between 65 and 85 years old with acute or convalescent COVID-19. The sequenced sample was peripheral blood. The CDR3 loop reads CASTGTGNTIYF. The CDR3 coding sequence is TGTGCCAGCACGGGGACTGGAAACACCATATATTTT.